This passage covers 23 T cell receptor beta chains from one sample sequenced in a study of blood T cell repertoires in COVID-19. Assay: immunoSEQ multiplex PCR; the TCRdb copy retains only in-frame clones and omits some. The table lists under 500,000 clones, nearly 90% of them singletons, with over 1.5% in the top ten. Sequenced input: PBMCs or T cells enriched from blood (not recorded which). These receptors were taken from a young woman with acute COVID-19.

J is TRBJ1-1 and V is TRBV29-1; 7 bases agree with TRBD1. J gave up 5 bases and V 4 bases, and 10 bases lay outside the gene matches. This CDR3 region has 14 residues. CDR1 is SQVTM, CDR2 ANQGSEA, per germline. The CDR3 is CSVAPPGQPTEAFF. CDR3 DNA sequence: TGCAGCGTTGCCCCCCCGGGACAGCCTACTGAAGCTTTCTTT.

The rearrangement links TRBV2 to TRBJ2-7, with TRBD1 matching 8 bases. The CDR3 is 17 residues long. With 6 bases clipped from V and 2 bases from J, the junction kept 15 bases outside the gene matches. Germline CDR1 reads SNHLY; CDR2 reads FYNNEI. CDR3 region: CASSVYSTGAGTYEQYF. CDR3 coding DNA: TGTGCCAGCAGCGTATACTCGACAGGGGCAGGGACCTACGAGCAGTACTTC.

This clone was detected once. The genes are TRBV4-2 and TRBJ2-7; 8 nucleotides line up with TRBD1. The CDR3 is 15 residues long. V dropped 2 bases and J dropped 3; count of bases not matched to a gene: 6. Germline CDR1 is LGHNA and CDR2 is YNFKEQ. In DNA form, the CDR3 reads TGTGCCAGCAGCCAAAGCCGGACAGGGATCTACGAGCAGTACTTC. This sequence encodes CASSQSRTGIYEQYF.

The chain joins TRBV4-3 to TRBJ2-7; TRBD2 agrees at 10 bases. The CDR3 is 15 amino acids. Losses at the gene ends were 2 bases for V and 1 base for J; bases not matched to a gene: 2. The germline CDR1 and CDR2 sequences are LGHNA and YSLEER. Here the CDR3 DNA reads TGCGCCAGCAGCCAACTAGCGGGAGCTTCCTACGAGCAGTACTTC. Translation: CASSQLAGASYEQYF.

The rearrangement links TRBV19 to TRBJ2-2; 7 bases map to TRBD2. Trimming cost V 7 bases and J 1 base; bases outside gene matches: 12. CDR1 is LNHDA and CDR2 is SQIVND in the germline V gene (reference sequence). The CDR3 runs 17 residues. DNA for the CDR3: TGTGCCAGTACCCATGGCCGGACTAGGCGGAACACCGGGGAGCTGTTTTTT. It is translated as CASTHGRTRRNTGELFF.

This clone has just one count. This sequence joins TRBV5-5 and TRBJ1-5; 9 bases fit TRBD1. CDR3 length: 14 amino acids. Germline V lookup: CDR1 SGHKS, CDR2 YYEKEE (reference sequence). Trimming took 3 bases from V and 4 from J; bases not matched to a gene: 2. CDR3 nucleotides: TGTGCCAGCAGCTGGGACAGGGCAAATCAGCCCCAGCATTTT. It codes for CASSWDRANQPQHF.

The CDR3 sequence is CASSLLQATYSNQPQHF. DNA of the CDR3: TGTGCCAGCAGCTTGTTACAGGCCACCTATAGCAATCAGCCCCAGCATTTT. The chain has TRBV5-8 and TRBJ1-5; D is perhaps TRBD1 (5 bases). V shed 1 base and J shed 0 bases, with 14 bases lying between them. The CDR3 is made up of 17 amino acids. Germline CDR1 is SGHTS and CDR2 is YDEGEE. Full variable domain (outside the CDR3, taken from reference TRBV5-8 and TRBJ1-5): EAGVTQSPTHLIKTRGQQATLRCSPISGHTSVYWYQQALGLGLQFLLWYDEGEERNRGNFPPRFSGRQFPNYSSELNVNALELEDSALYLCASSLLQATYSNQPQHFGDGTRLSIL.

The V gene is TRBV5-5, the J gene TRBJ2-7; no clear D gene. V was pared by 4 bases and J by 4 bases, with 9 bases between. Germline CDR1 and CDR2: SGHKS and YYEKEE (reference sequence). The CDR3 is made up of 12 amino acids. This chain's CDR3 is CASSRMEYEQYF. Written as DNA, the CDR3 is TGTGCCAGCAGCCGGATGGAGTACGAGCAGTACTTC.

This clone was counted a single time. The chain recombines TRBV3-1 (or the pseudogene TRBV3-2) with TRBJ1-1, with D perhaps TRBD1 (6 bases). CDR1 LGHDT and CDR2 YNNKEL come from the germline V gene (reference sequence). Deletions cut 2 bases from V and 0 bases from J, with 16 bases between. The CDR3 runs to 17 residues. The CDR3 loop is CASSQPGWGRMNTEAFF. Here the CDR3 DNA reads TGTGCCAGCAGCCAACCCGGTTGGGGGCGTATGAACACTGAAGCTTTCTTT.

The rearrangement uses TRBV19 and TRBJ1-5; TRBD1 aligns across 9 bases. The CDR3 runs 16 residues. The germline gives CDR1 LNHDA, CDR2 SQIVND (reference sequence). Unmatched junction bases numbered 6, after V lost 4 bases and J lost 2 bases. CDR3 coding DNA: TGTGCCAGTAGTACAACAGGGGGCGCGGGCAATCAGCCCCAGCATTTT. Translated, it gives CASSTTGGAGNQPQHF.

The CDR3 DNA sequence: TGTGCCAGCAGCTTAGGATTCGGTGAAAAACTGTTTTTT. It specifies CASSLGFGEKLFF. The chain joins TRBV7-2 to TRBJ1-4; D not certain. In germline, CDR1 is SGHTA, CDR2 FQGNSA. Trimming took 1 base from V and 7 from J, leaving 7 bases between them. This CDR3 has 13 amino acids.

The genes are TRBV18 and TRBJ1-5, with 7 bases that match TRBD1. Germline V gene lookup returns CDR1 KGHSH and CDR2 LQKENI. This CDR3 comprises 17 residues. The J segment lost 2 bases and the V segment lost 0 bases, leaving 7 bases of the junction unmatched. This CDR3 is CASSPPRGAIGNQPQHF. CDR3 nucleotides: TGTGCCAGCTCACCACCCAGGGGGGCTATAGGCAATCAGCCCCAGCATTTT.

The chain links TRBV7-2 to TRBJ2-5; D is perhaps TRBD2 (6 bases). In germline, CDR1 is SGHTA, CDR2 FQGNSA. V was shortened by 5 bases and J by 7 bases, with 17 bases between the two germline ends. This CDR3 spans 14 amino acids. The CDR3 sequence is CASSDGGGLGTQYF. CDR3 bases: TGTGCCAGCAGCGACGGTGGAGGGTTAGGGACCCAGTACTTC.

The chain joins TRBV12-3 or TRBV12-4 to TRBJ2-1; TRBD1 might be the D (6 bases). The CDR3 totals 11 residues. In nucleotides, the CDR3 is TGTGCTATCGGGATAGGGGGTGAGCAGTTCTTC. It translates to CAIGIGGEQFF.

The rearrangement links TRBV5-8 to TRBJ1-6, with a weak D call TRBD1 (5 bases). Germline V lookup: CDR1 SGHTS, CDR2 YDEGEE. V was pared by 0 bases and J by 9 bases, with 7 bases between. The length of the CDR3 is 13 residues. The CDR3 loop reads CASSLVGVSPLHF. CDR3 DNA: TGTGCCAGCAGCTTGGTAGGGGTTTCACCCCTCCACTTT. Full variable domain (outside the CDR3, taken from reference TRBV5-8 and TRBJ1-6): EAGVTQSPTHLIKTRGQQATLRCSPISGHTSVYWYQQALGLGLQFLLWYDEGEERNRGNFPPRFSGRQFPNYSSELNVNALELEDSALYLCASSLVGVSPLHFGNGTRLTVT.

This clone was counted between two and nine times. This rearrangement joins TRBV7-3 to TRBJ1-2, with TRBD1 as a possible D gene (5 bases). Trimming took off 4 bases at V and 0 bases at J, with 6 bases between the two ends. The germline V gene has CDR1 SGHTA and CDR2 FQGTGA. The CDR3 runs to 13 residues. In nucleotides, the CDR3 is TGTGCCAGCAGCTCACAGGCTAACTATGGCTACACCTTC. It translates to CASSSQANYGYTF.

This clone came up a few times. This rearrangement joins TRBV20-1 to TRBJ1-5; TRBD1 matches 7 bases. Per the germline V gene, CDR1 is DFQATT and CDR2 is SNEGSKA (reference sequence). The ends lost 3 bases at V and 4 bases at J; junction bases unmatched: 9. There are 15 residues in the CDR3. The CDR3: CSASPDRARNQPQHF. In DNA, the CDR3 is TGCAGTGCTAGTCCCGACAGGGCTCGGAATCAGCCCCAGCATTTT.

This rearrangement joins TRBV7-9 to TRBJ1-4; 9 positions agree with TRBD1. This CDR3 is built from 15 residues. V was clipped by 2 bases and J by 8 bases; unmatched bases: 6. Per germline, CDR1 SEHNR and CDR2 FQNEAQ (reference sequence). This CDR3 reads CASSLRGQGTEKLFF. The CDR3 nucleotides are TGTGCCAGCAGCTTAAGGGGACAGGGAACGGAAAAACTGTTTTTT.

J is TRBJ2-2 and V is TRBV18; the D is unclear. Germline assignment: CDR1 KGHSH and CDR2 LQKENI. The V and J ends lost 0 bases and 0 bases respectively, with 8 bases between them. CDR3 length: 16 residues. The CDR3 loop reads CASSPPRSPNTGELFF. The CDR3 DNA is TGTGCCAGCTCACCACCGCGAAGCCCGAACACCGGGGAGCTGTTTTTT.

This chain joins TRBV6-5 and TRBJ2-2; D may be TRBD2 (5 bases). Germline CDR1 reads MNHEY; CDR2 reads SVGAGI. The V and J ends lost 0 bases and 5 bases respectively, with 10 bases between them. The CDR3 runs to 15 residues. The CDR3 DNA reads TGTGCCAGCAGTTACTCGACGGGATTAACCGGGGAGCTGTTTTTT. Encoded protein: CASSYSTGLTGELFF.

The gene calls are TRBV11-3 and TRBJ1-1; TRBD1 matches at 7 bases. Germline V gene lookup returns CDR1 SGHNT and CDR2 YENEEA. V lost 5 bases, J lost 2 bases, and 8 bases stayed unmatched. This CDR3 comprises 15 residues. CDR3 nucleotide sequence: TGTGCCAGCAGCGAAAAGGACAGGCCAAACACTGAAGCTTTCTTT. Its translation: CASSEKDRPNTEAFF.

V usage is TRBV27 and J usage is TRBJ2-7; 8 bases are a match to TRBD1. CDR1 MNHEY and CDR2 SMNVEV come from the germline V gene (reference sequence). V lost 5 bases, J lost 2 bases, and 2 bases stayed unmatched. There are 13 residues in the CDR3. CDR3 sequence (DNA): TGTGCCAGCAGTAGGGGACAGGCCTACGAGCAGTACTTC. It yields the protein CASSRGQAYEQYF.

The chain links TRBV5-4 to TRBJ2-1; 9 nucleotides align to TRBD2. The CDR3 extends over 17 amino acids. J lost 4 bases, V lost 1 base, and 9 bases had no gene match. The germline CDR1 and CDR2 sequences are SGHNT and YYREEE (reference sequence). The CDR3 loop is CASSLLGSGSQYNEQFF. The CDR3 DNA reads as TGTGCCAGCAGCTTGTTAGGTAGCGGGAGTCAGTACAATGAGCAGTTCTTC.